One and the same sample provided the 26 T cell receptor beta chains below, sequenced in a study of early T cells in non-severe SARS-CoV-2 infection. TCRdb reprocessed the 5' RACE reads via MiXCR and lists one record per CDR3 protein. The data contain 100,000 to 120,000 distinct CDR3 sequences, about 12% of them singletons. Source material: whole blood. The receptors were gathered from an adult who was a healthcare worker with PCR-confirmed SARS-CoV-2 infection or an uninfected control (not recorded which).

This clonotype was counted a few times. The V gene is TRBV10-2, the J gene TRBJ2-1; 8 bases map to TRBD2. The CDR3 has 15 amino acids. V gave up 6 bases and J gave up 7 bases; unmatched junction bases: 11. Germline values: CDR1 WSHSY, CDR2 SAAADI. The CDR3 here is CASREPGLGGNEQFF. The CDR3, as DNA: TGCGCCAGCAGGGAACCGGGACTAGGCGGTAATGAGCAGTTCTTC.

This clonotype was counted many times. The chain is built from TRBV11-2 and TRBJ1-4, with D uncertain. The length of the CDR3 is 12 residues. CDR1 and CDR2 (germline): SGHAT, FQNNGV. Trimming pared 5 bases from V and 11 bases from J, leaving 12 bases between. This CDR3 is CASSTPMGKLFF. Written as DNA, the CDR3 is TGTGCCAGCAGCACTCCGATGGGGAAACTGTTTTTT.

This clonotype was picked up a small number of times. The chain links TRBV7-9 to TRBJ1-1; D is uncertain. CDR3 length: 14 amino acids. Trimming stripped 2 bases from V and 4 bases from J, with 11 bases between. Germline V lookup: CDR1 SEHNR, CDR2 FQNEAQ (reference sequence). The CDR3, as DNA: TGTGCCAGCAGCTTAAGAGACGGAATCACTGAAGCTTTCTTT. Translating it yields CASSLRDGITEAFF.

This clonotype was observed at least ten times. V usage is TRBV7-6 and J usage is TRBJ1-3, with D hard to call. The CDR3 length is 16 residues. Germline lookup yields CDR1 SGHVS and CDR2 FNYEAQ. Trimming removed 5 bases from V and 0 bases from J, with 14 bases in between. The CDR3 region has the DNA TGTGCCAGCAGCCTCTTTGGGGAAAGCTCTGGAAACACCATATATTTT. This gives the protein CASSLFGESSGNTIYF.

This clonotype was seen at least ten times. This chain links TRBV29-1 with TRBJ1-5; D possibly corresponds to TRBD1 (5 bases). The CDR3 is 13 amino acids. From germline, CDR1 is SQVTM and CDR2 ANQGSEA. V gave up 4 bases and J gave up 7 bases, with 14 bases separating them. The CDR3 sequence is CSVGGVSGQPQHF. The DNA of the CDR3 is TGCAGCGTTGGAGGGGTGAGCGGGCAGCCCCAGCATTTT.

V is TRBV18 and J is TRBJ2-7; 11 positions agree with TRBD1. Germline V lookup: CDR1 KGHSH, CDR2 LQKENI. This CDR3 has 15 residues. J was trimmed by 4 bases and V by 5 bases; bases with no gene match: 7. In DNA form, the CDR3 reads TGTGCCAGCTCAACCCCGGGACAGGGGGAATACGAGCAGTACTTC. Encoded protein: CASSTPGQGEYEQYF.

This clonotype was counted many times. V usage is TRBV9 and J usage is TRBJ2-2, with 8 bases lining up with TRBD2. CDR3 length: 16 amino acids. The germline V gene has CDR1 SGDLS and CDR2 YYNGEE. J was trimmed by 4 bases and V by 4 bases; bases with no gene match: 9. This CDR3 reads CASSKPGLGLTGELFF. Here the CDR3 DNA reads TGTGCCAGCAGCAAACCGGGACTAGGTCTCACCGGGGAGCTGTTTTTT.

The rearrangement joins TRBV2 to TRBJ1-4, with D possibly matching TRBD1 (5 bases). The V and J ends lost 11 bases and 0 bases respectively, with 10 bases between them. Germline values: CDR1 SNHLY, CDR2 FYNNEI. The CDR3 consists of 13 residues. As DNA, the CDR3 is TGTGCCGCGCAGACAGCAACTAATGAAAAACTGTTTTTT. This translates into CAAQTATNEKLFF.

This clonotype has only a few counts. The rearrangement uses TRBV7-6 and TRBJ2-2, with 10 bases aligning to TRBD2. Germline trimming cut 4 bases from V and 4 bases from J; bases unmatched to any gene: 9. Per the germline V gene, CDR1 is SGHVS and CDR2 is FNYEAQ. CDR3 length equals 17 residues. CDR3 nucleotides: TGTGCCAGCAGCTCGCTTCCTAGCGGGAGTGTCACCGGGGAGCTGTTTTTT. Amino acid sequence: CASSSLPSGSVTGELFF.

In nucleotides, the CDR3 is TGCAGCGCCGCCGGCCGTCTGAACACTGAAGCTTTCTTT. Its translation is CSAAGRLNTEAFF. The V and J genes are TRBV29-1 and TRBJ1-1; no clear D gene. This CDR3 contains 13 residues. V was cut by 7 bases and J by 0 bases, with 12 bases left in between. CDR1 is SQVTM, CDR2 ANQGSEA, per germline.

This clonotype has a count of ten or more. The chain recombines TRBV29-1 with TRBJ2-2; D unclear. The ends were cut back, 7 bases at V and 7 bases at J, with 10 bases in the middle. The germline V gene has CDR1 SQVTM and CDR2 ANQGSEA. The CDR3 contains 11 residues. This CDR3 reads CSGGSSGELFF. CDR3 DNA: TGCAGCGGTGGTTCGAGCGGGGAGCTGTTTTTT.

This clonotype was seen ten or more times. The chain has TRBV11-2 and TRBJ2-7; D unresolved. The CDR3 length is 14 residues. Trimming removed 7 bases from V and 2 bases from J, with 15 bases in between. Germline V gene lookup returns CDR1 SGHAT and CDR2 FQNNGV. Written as DNA, the CDR3 is TGTGCCAGCACTACGACACAAAAGGCCTACGAGCAGTACTTC. Protein: CASTTTQKAYEQYF.

Ten or more counts support this clonotype. This rearrangement joins TRBV18 to TRBJ1-2, with 10 bases aligning to TRBD1. The CDR3 is 14 amino acids. Germline V gives CDR1 KGHSH, CDR2 LQKENI. Trimming removed 3 bases from V and 6 bases from J; junction bases left unmatched: 4. CDR3 loop: CASSPTGGDNGYTF. The CDR3 DNA is TGTGCCAGCTCACCGACAGGGGGCGATAATGGCTACACCTTC.

The CDR3 sequence is CSPTGRDRVLGVTGNTIYF. DNA of the CDR3: TGCAGTCCAACGGGCAGGGACAGGGTTCTTGGTGTCACTGGAAACACCATATATTTT. The chain combines TRBV20-1 with TRBJ1-3; 9 nucleotides align to TRBD1. V dropped 8 bases and J dropped 2; count of bases not matched to a gene: 22. The CDR3 totals 19 residues. From germline, CDR1 is DFQATT and CDR2 SNEGSKA (reference sequence).

This clonotype occurred a few times. V gene TRBV12-3 or TRBV12-4 combines with J gene TRBJ1-5; tentatively, D is TRBD1 (6 bases). The V gene lost 5 bases and the J gene lost 2 bases, with 16 bases spanning the gap. The CDR3 length is 16 residues. The CDR3 region is CASSVGGGAGNQPQHF. Here the CDR3 DNA reads TGTGCCAGCAGTGTGGGAGGGGGGGCAGGCAATCAGCCCCAGCATTTT.

V is TRBV6-1 and J is TRBJ2-7; no definite D call. The CDR3 length is 10 residues. The V end lost 4 bases, the J end lost 12 bases, and 10 bases lay between the germline ends. Looked up from germline, CDR1 is MNHNS and CDR2 is SASEGT. The CDR3: CASSGSRRYF. The CDR3 DNA is TGTGCCAGCAGTGGATCCCGGCGGTACTTC.

The chain uses TRBV2 and TRBJ2-1; D is tentatively TRBD1 or TRBD2 (5 bases each). The CDR3 sequence is 16 residues long. Germline V gives CDR1 SNHLY, CDR2 FYNNEI. V was pared by 5 bases and J by 5 bases, with 19 bases between. CDR3 DNA sequence: TGTGCCAGCAGTCCTCGGACCAGAGGGGCGGACAATGAGCAGTTCTTC. Its translation: CASSPRTRGADNEQFF.

The chain uses TRBV11-3 and TRBJ2-4; D remains ambiguous. CDR3 length: 17 amino acids. CDR1 is SGHNT and CDR2 is YENEEA in the germline V gene. V lost 4 bases to trimming and J lost 0 bases, with 16 bases between them. The CDR3 protein is CASSSVRAHLAKNIQYF. In nucleotides, the CDR3 is TGTGCCAGCAGCTCCGTGCGAGCACACCTAGCCAAAAACATTCAGTACTTC.

J is TRBJ2-7 and V is TRBV28, with D perhaps TRBD1 (6 bases). The CDR3 totals 13 residues. Germline V lookup: CDR1 MDHEN, CDR2 SYDVKM. Trimming cost V 6 bases and J 6 bases, with 15 bases left between them. In DNA, the CDR3 is TGTGCCAGCAGCTTGCTCGGACAGATCGAGCAGTACTTC. Amino acids: CASSLLGQIEQYF.

This clonotype was observed a handful of times. The chain carries TRBV5-1 and TRBJ2-2, with D uncertain. Trimming removed 4 bases from V and 5 bases from J, with 9 bases in between. CDR1 SGHRS and CDR2 YFSETQ come from the germline V gene. CDR3 length: 13 residues. CDR3 DNA sequence: TGCGCCAGCAGCGTGGTTAGGACCGGGGAGCTGTTTTTT. Protein: CASSVVRTGELFF. Full variable domain (rest looked up from reference TRBV5-1 and TRBJ2-2): KAGVTQTPRYLIKTRGQQVTLSCSPISGHRSVSWYQQTPGQGLQFLFEYFSETQRNKGNFPGRFSGRQFSNSRSEMNVSTLELGDSALYLCASSVVRTGELFFGEGSRLTVL.

This CDR3 is CASMTPPRTPNTEAFF. The CDR3 DNA follows: TGCGCCAGCATGACCCCGCCAAGAACGCCAAACACTGAAGCTTTCTTT. The J gene is TRBJ1-1, the V gene TRBV10-2; D is ambiguous. The CDR3 is made up of 16 amino acids. V lost 7 bases and J 2 bases, leaving 20 bases between the germline ends. CDR1 and CDR2 from the germline V gene are WSHSY and SAAADI.

This clonotype has only a few counts. This sequence joins TRBV7-9 and TRBJ1-2, with D possibly being TRBD1 (5 bases). This CDR3 is 16 amino acids long. The germline V gene encodes CDR1 SEHNR and CDR2 FQNEAQ (reference sequence). V was trimmed by 4 bases and J by 6 bases, leaving 21 bases between them. The DNA for the CDR3 is TGTGCCAGCAGCTCAGGCCGTGGCAGGGCGGGGGATGGCTACACCTTC. Translated: CASSSGRGRAGDGYTF.

This chain links TRBV5-4 with TRBJ1-2; the match to TRBD1 covers 7 bases. The V segment lost 0 bases and the J segment 4 bases; nucleotides outside the gene matches: 3. This CDR3 has 14 residues. Germline V lookup: CDR1 SGHNT, CDR2 YYREEE (reference sequence). DNA of the CDR3: TGTGCCAGCAGCTTGGAGAGGGGGCCCTATGGCTACACCTTC. Residues: CASSLERGPYGYTF.

This clonotype has ten or more counts. The J gene is TRBJ1-6, the V gene TRBV28; no reliable D call. The CDR3 is 17 amino acids. V was shortened by 2 bases and J by 0 bases, with 11 bases between the two germline ends. CDR1 is MDHEN and CDR2 is SYDVKM in the germline V gene. CDR3 loop: CASSLPDLSSYNSPLHF. The CDR3, as DNA: TGTGCCAGCAGTTTACCCGACTTGAGCTCCTATAATTCACCCCTCCACTTT.

CDR3: CASSLARWAYEQYF. CDR3 coding DNA: TGTGCCAGCAGCTTAGCCCGTTGGGCCTACGAGCAGTACTTC. J is TRBJ2-7 and V is TRBV7-2; D not certain. The CDR3 is made up of 14 amino acids. The germline gives CDR1 SGHTA, CDR2 FQGNSA. Trimming removed 0 bases at V and 2 bases at J, with 8 bases between.

This clonotype was seen only a few times. The chain carries TRBV12-3 or TRBV12-4 and TRBJ1-2; 12 bases line up with TRBD1. Unmatched junction bases numbered 18, after V lost 6 bases and J lost 4 bases. This CDR3 has 19 residues. The CDR3 sequence is CASSPIAGGTGGAGYGYTF. The CDR3 bases are TGTGCCAGCAGCCCAATAGCCGGTGGGACAGGGGGCGCGGGCTATGGCTACACCTTC.